Presented here are 25 T cell receptor beta chains from one specimen sequenced in a study of sequential checkpoint blockade in melanoma. Libraries were prepared by immunoSEQ multiplex PCR; TCRdb keeps only in-frame clonotypes and omits some of them. The profile covers about 29,000 clones, with around 77% appearing a single time and approximately 12% taken by the ten largest. Treatment: randomized to nivolumab then ipilimumab (arm A) or the reverse (arm B). Sequencing was performed on CD8+ T cells sorted from blood (inferred from file names), taken from a patient given nivolumab and ipilimumab in sequence. The receptors derive from a human donor with melanoma.

J is TRBJ1-1 and V is TRBV9; no clear D gene. The germline V gene encodes CDR1 SGDLS and CDR2 YYNGEE. V was pared by 5 bases and J by 2 bases, with 10 bases between. The CDR3 covers 13 residues. The CDR3 DNA sequence: TGTGCCAGCAGTATCGACATCAACACTGAAGCTTTCTTT. Translating gives CASSIDINTEAFF. The full variable domain, with the rest looked up from reference TRBV9 and TRBJ1-1, is DSGVTQTPKHLITATGQRVTLRCSPRSGDLSVYWYQQSLDQGLQFLIQYYNGEERAKGNILERFSAQQFPDLHSELNLSSLELGDSALYFCASSIDINTEAFFGQGTRLTVV.

V and J are TRBV6-5 and TRBJ1-2; 7 bases match TRBD1. This CDR3 contains 11 residues. CDR1 is MNHEY, CDR2 SVGAGI, per germline. Losses at the gene ends were 8 bases for V and 8 bases for J; bases not matched to a gene: 5. DNA of the CDR3: TGTGCCAGCGGCCCGGGACAGGGCTACACCTTC. Amino acids: CASGPGQGYTF.

The V and J genes are TRBV30 and TRBJ1-5, with D possibly TRBD1 on 6 matching bases. Trimming took 3 bases from V and 9 from J, leaving 15 bases between them. The length of the CDR3 is 13 residues. From germline, CDR1 is GTSNPN and CDR2 SVGIG (reference sequence). The CDR3 nucleotides are TGTGCCTGGAGCGGACAGCCGGGGTTGCCCCAGCATTTT. This gives the protein CAWSGQPGLPQHF.

Sample share makes this clone medium-sized. V usage is TRBV19 and J usage is TRBJ1-2, with D maybe TRBD1 (6 bases). CDR3 length: 15 amino acids. V was shortened by 4 bases and J by 6 bases, with 18 bases between the two germline ends. Germline V gives CDR1 LNHDA, CDR2 SQIVND (reference sequence). The CDR3 bases are TGTGCCAGTAGTAGCCAGACAGGCCATTGGGATGGCTACACCTTC. This sequence encodes CASSSQTGHWDGYTF. The variable domain in full, with the rest retrieved from reference TRBV19 and TRBJ1-2, is DGGITQSPKYLFRKEGQNVTLSCEQNLNHDAMYWYRQDPGQGLRLIYYSQIVNDFQKGDIAEGYSVSREKKESFPLTVTSAQKNPTAFYLCASSSQTGHWDGYTFGSGTRLTVV.

This rearrangement joins TRBV9 to TRBJ2-5, with 8 bases identical to TRBD2. Germline lookup yields CDR1 SGDLS and CDR2 YYNGEE. The CDR3 is 17 amino acids. Trimming at V came to 0 bases and at J to 5 bases, leaving 12 bases not matched to a gene. In nucleotides, the CDR3 is TGTGCCAGCAGCGTAGGGGTCTCCGGGGGGGCCGTGGAGACCCAGTACTTC. This sequence encodes CASSVGVSGGAVETQYF.

The chain links TRBV5-1 to TRBJ2-7; 9 nucleotides line up with TRBD1. After removal of 0 bases from V and 3 bases from J, the junction contained 16 bases not matched to a gene. Germline loops: CDR1 SGHRS, CDR2 YFSETQ. The CDR3 is 19 amino acids. The CDR3 reads CASSLAGTGSLGPGYEQYF. The CDR3, as DNA: TGCGCCAGCAGCTTGGCCGGGACAGGGTCGTTAGGTCCGGGCTACGAGCAGTACTTC.

This chain joins TRBV7-8 and TRBJ2-1, with TRBD2 matching 11 bases. After removal of 0 bases from V and 4 bases from J, the junction contained 2 bases not matched to a gene. CDR1 is SGHVS and CDR2 is FQNEAQ in the germline V gene. This CDR3 contains 16 residues. This CDR3 is CASSLARTSGYNEQFF. The DNA for the CDR3 is TGTGCCAGCAGCTTAGCGCGGACTAGCGGGTACAATGAGCAGTTCTTC.

The chain carries TRBV27 and TRBJ2-7; D is possibly TRBD1 (5 bases). Germline V lookup: CDR1 MNHEY, CDR2 SMNVEV (reference sequence). Between the trimmed V and J ends, which lost 0 bases and 3 bases, there was a span of 12 bases. The CDR3 spans 15 residues. DNA of the CDR3: TGTGCCAGCAGTTTATCAAGGGGTCGACTCTACGAGCAGTACTTC. Translating it yields CASSLSRGRLYEQYF.

V is TRBV27 and J is TRBJ2-1, with 9 bases matching TRBD2. V dropped 8 bases and J dropped 7; count of bases not matched to a gene: 12. Looked up from germline, CDR1 is MNHEY and CDR2 is SMNVEV (reference sequence). The length of the CDR3 is 15 residues. The CDR3, as DNA: TGTGCCAGCTCTAACCGGGGACTAGCACTGAATGAGCAGTTCTTC. Amino acid sequence: CASSNRGLALNEQFF.

This clone has more than one count but fewer than ten. CDR3: CASSDSSGGAMTDTQYF. In nucleotides, the CDR3 is TGTGCCAGCAGCGACTCTAGCGGGGGGGCTATGACAGATACGCAGTATTTT. V gene TRBV9 combines with J gene TRBJ2-3, with TRBD2 matching over 12 bases. Germline V CDR1 and CDR2: SGDLS, YYNGEE. This CDR3 is built from 17 residues. V lost 3 bases and J lost 3; bases outside the gene matches: 8.

This chain connects TRBV29-1 to TRBJ2-6; unclear D gene. V lost 5 bases, J lost 0 bases, and 14 bases lay in between. The germline V gene encodes CDR1 SQVTM and CDR2 ANQGSEA. The CDR3 has 16 residues. In DNA, the CDR3 is TGCAGCGTTTCTGGAGAAAATACCTCTGGGGCCAACGTCCTGACTTTC. As protein: CSVSGENTSGANVLTF. The complete variable domain, with remaining parts taken from reference TRBV29-1 and TRBJ2-6, reads SAVISQKPSRDICQRGTSLTIQCQVDSQVTMMFWYRQQPGQSLTLIATANQGSEATYESGFVIDKFPISRPNLTFSTLTVSNMSPEDSSIYLCSVSGENTSGANVLTFGAGSRLTVL.

This clone was seen just once. V gene TRBV9 combines with J gene TRBJ2-7, with TRBD1 matching 9 bases. The germline CDR1 and CDR2 sequences are SGDLS and YYNGEE. The ends lost 4 bases at V and 2 bases at J; junction bases unmatched: 7. CDR3 length: 15 residues. The CDR3 DNA sequence: TGTGCCAGCAGCCCTTACGGACAGGGGCCCTACGAGCAGTACTTC. This translates into CASSPYGQGPYEQYF.

In this sample, this clone turned up a few times. The chain carries TRBV2 and TRBJ1-1; the D gene is possibly TRBD1 (5 bases). The CDR3 totals 15 residues. V shed 4 bases and J shed 0 bases, with 12 bases lying between them. CDR1 and CDR2 (germline): SNHLY, FYNNEI. CDR3 amino acids: CASSVQETMNTEAFF. CDR3 sequence (DNA): TGTGCCAGCAGTGTACAGGAGACCATGAACACTGAAGCTTTCTTT.

The chain recombines TRBV27 with TRBJ2-7; 7 bases match TRBD1. This CDR3 comprises 15 residues. Germline assignment: CDR1 MNHEY and CDR2 SMNVEV (reference sequence). After removal of 6 bases from V and 0 bases from J, the junction contained 8 bases not matched to a gene. CDR3: CASSHRTGPSYEQYF. The DNA for the CDR3 is TGTGCCAGCAGCCATAGGACAGGTCCCTCCTACGAGCAGTACTTC.

This sequence joins TRBV9 and TRBJ2-1; 7 bases line up with TRBD2. The CDR3 is 16 residues long. V trimming: 4 bases; J trimming: 2 bases; junction bases outside the gene matches: 9. Germline assignment: CDR1 SGDLS and CDR2 YYNGEE. For the CDR3, the DNA is TGTGCCAGCAGCCCCCCCAGGGAGGGGACCTACAATGAGCAGTTCTTC. Its protein product is CASSPPREGTYNEQFF. The whole variable domain, filled in from reference TRBV9 and TRBJ2-1, reads DSGVTQTPKHLITATGQRVTLRCSPRSGDLSVYWYQQSLDQGLQFLIQYYNGEERAKGNILERFSAQQFPDLHSELNLSSLELGDSALYFCASSPPREGTYNEQFFGPGTRLTVL.

Of note for this clone: Distinct nucleotide sequences in the sample also encode this CDR3. V and J are TRBV7-8 and TRBJ2-7, with a possible D match to TRBD1 (5 bases). Trimming pared 6 bases from V and 3 bases from J, leaving 9 bases between. The CDR3 has 12 amino acids. Per germline, CDR1 SGHVS and CDR2 FQNEAQ. The CDR3 nucleotides read TGTGCCAGCAGTCATAGGGGCTACGAGCAGTACTTC. This translates into CASSHRGYEQYF.

The rearrangement joins TRBV7-6 to TRBJ2-5, with TRBD1 matching 10 bases. The CDR3 covers 14 residues. Germline V gene sequence: CDR1 SGHVS, CDR2 FNYEAQ. J lost 5 bases, V lost 1 base, and 1 base had no gene match. The CDR3: CASSLGTGGETQYF. As DNA, the CDR3 is TGTGCCAGCAGCTTAGGGACAGGGGGGGAGACCCAGTACTTC.

This clone occurred once. This sequence joins TRBV4-2 and TRBJ2-7; 8 positions match TRBD2. The junction had 6 bases not matched to a gene; V was cut back by 0 bases and J by 2 bases. The CDR3 has 16 residues. Germline loops: CDR1 LGHNA, CDR2 YNFKEQ. The CDR3 DNA sequence: TGTGCCAGCAGCCAAGACTTGGGACTAGGGACCTACGAGCAGTACTTC. Its protein is CASSQDLGLGTYEQYF.

The V gene is TRBV9, the J gene TRBJ1-2, with 10 bases that match TRBD1. V lost 2 bases to trimming and J lost 5 bases; unmatched junction nucleotides: 6. Germline V gene sequence: CDR1 SGDLS, CDR2 YYNGEE. This CDR3 region has 15 residues. In DNA form, the CDR3 reads TGTGCCAGCAGCGTCACGGGACAGGGGCCGTATGGCTACACCTTC. This sequence encodes CASSVTGQGPYGYTF.

The chain has TRBV27 and TRBJ1-1; D may be TRBD1 (6 bases). The germline V and J ends were trimmed by 2 bases and 2 bases, with 9 bases remaining between them. CDR1 is MNHEY, CDR2 SMNVEV, per germline (reference sequence). The CDR3 runs 14 residues. CDR3 bases: TGTGCCAGCAGTTTACAGGGGAGTAACACTGAAGCTTTCTTT. This gives the protein CASSLQGSNTEAFF.

The CDR3 sequence is CASSETGGESYEQYF. CDR3 sequence (DNA): TGTGCCAGCAGTGAAACAGGGGGCGAGTCCTACGAGCAGTACTTC. The rearrangement uses TRBV28 and TRBJ2-7, with TRBD1 identical over 9 bases. In germline, CDR1 is MDHEN, CDR2 SYDVKM. After removal of 5 bases from V and 1 base from J, the junction contained 6 bases not matched to a gene. The CDR3 length is 15 residues. Filled out from reference TRBV28 and TRBJ2-7, the complete variable domain reads DVKVTQSSRYLVKRTGEKVFLECVQDMDHENMFWYRQDPGLGLRLIYFSYDVKMKEKGDIPEGYSVSREKKERFSLILESASTNQTSMYLCASSETGGESYEQYFGPGTRLTVT.

The J gene is TRBJ2-1, the V gene TRBV4-2, with 9 bases that match TRBD2. The CDR3 has 13 residues. CDR1 and CDR2 (germline): LGHNA, YNFKEQ. With V trimmed by 2 bases and J by 8 bases, 1 base remained unmatched. CDR3 in DNA: TGTGCCAGCAGCCAACGGACTAGCGATGAGCAGTTCTTC. Translating gives CASSQRTSDEQFF.

The rearrangement joins TRBV5-1 to TRBJ2-7, with TRBD1 identical over 11 bases. V gave up 4 bases and J gave up 2 bases; unmatched junction bases: 2. Looked up from germline, CDR1 is SGHRS and CDR2 is YFSETQ. This CDR3 has 14 residues. The CDR3 loop reads CASSRTGGTYEQYF. Here the CDR3 DNA reads TGCGCCAGCAGCAGGACAGGGGGCACCTACGAGCAGTACTTC.

This chain uses TRBV27 with TRBJ2-7, with D unclear. Trimming shortened V by 0 bases and J by 3 bases, and 3 bases separated the two germline ends. Germline V gives CDR1 MNHEY, CDR2 SMNVEV (reference sequence). The CDR3 is 12 residues long. The CDR3, as DNA: TGTGCCAGCAGTTTATCCTACTACGAGCAGTACTTC. It encodes CASSLSYYEQYF.

The chain combines TRBV5-1 with TRBJ1-1, with D hard to call. Trimming cost V 0 bases and J 6 bases, with 12 bases left between them. This CDR3 contains 14 residues. Looked up from germline, CDR1 is SGHRS and CDR2 is YFSETQ. This chain's CDR3 is CASSLASLGPEAFF. For the CDR3, the DNA is TGCGCCAGCAGCTTGGCTAGCCTGGGCCCTGAAGCTTTCTTT.